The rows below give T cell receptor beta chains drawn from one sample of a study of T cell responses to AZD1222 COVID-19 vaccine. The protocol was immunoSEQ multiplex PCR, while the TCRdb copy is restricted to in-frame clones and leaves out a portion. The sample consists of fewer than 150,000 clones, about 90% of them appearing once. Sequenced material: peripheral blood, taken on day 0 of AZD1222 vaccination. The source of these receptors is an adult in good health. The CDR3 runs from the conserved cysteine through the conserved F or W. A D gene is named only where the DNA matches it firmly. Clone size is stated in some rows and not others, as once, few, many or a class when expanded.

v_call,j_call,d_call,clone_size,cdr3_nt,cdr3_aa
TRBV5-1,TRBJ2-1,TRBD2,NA,TGCGCCAGCAGCTTGGCACCGGGACTAGCGGGAGGGCGGAATGAGCAGTTCTTC,CASSLAPGLAGGRNEQFF
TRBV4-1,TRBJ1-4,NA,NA,TGCGCCAGCAGCCCAGCGGCCCGTAACGAAAAACTGTTTTTT,CASSPAARNEKLFF
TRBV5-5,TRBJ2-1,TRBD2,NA,TGTGCCAGCAGCCCCGTAACTAGCGGGGGGCCTCAGTTCTTC,CASSPVTSGGPQFF
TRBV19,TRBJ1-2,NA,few,TGTGCCAGTAGTACCGGACGGGAAGGCTACACCTTC,CASSTGREGYTF
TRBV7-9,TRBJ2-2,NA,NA,TGTGCCAGCAGCTTAGACAGGTCGAACACCGGGGAGCTGTTTTTT,CASSLDRSNTGELFF
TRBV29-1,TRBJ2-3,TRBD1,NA,TGCAGCGTCGAAGGGACAGGCGGAAACACAGATACGCAGTATTTT,CSVEGTGGNTDTQYF
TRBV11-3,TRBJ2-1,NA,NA,TGTGCCAGCAGCCAGTCAGGGGGGAATGAGCAGTTCTTC,CASSQSGGNEQFF
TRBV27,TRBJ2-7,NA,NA,TGTGCCAGCAGTTTACTGCCCAACAACGAGCAGTACTTC,CASSLLPNNEQYF
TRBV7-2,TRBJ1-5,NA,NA,TGTGCCAGCAGCTTCTTAGGGGGATGGGGGGATCAGCCCCAGCATTTT,CASSFLGGWGDQPQHF
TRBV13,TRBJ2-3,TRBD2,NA,TGTGCCAGCAGCTTAGGGAACGGGGGGAGTCTGGATACGCAGTATTTT,CASSLGNGGSLDTQYF
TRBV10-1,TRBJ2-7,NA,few,TGCGCCAGCAGTTCGGGACTCGGCTACGAGCAGTACTTC,CASSSGLGYEQYF
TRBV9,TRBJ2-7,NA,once,TGTGCCAGCAGCCCCACCCCAAAAGGCAGACCCTACGAGCAGTACTTC,CASSPTPKGRPYEQYF
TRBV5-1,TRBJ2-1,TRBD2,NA,TGCGCCAGCAGCTTGGCCGGCGGGGGTATTTACAATGAGCAGTTCTTC,CASSLAGGGIYNEQFF
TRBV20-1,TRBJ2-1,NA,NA,TGCAGTGCTAGTTGGGGGGGCTCGAGGATTGAGCAGTTCTTC,CSASWGGSRIEQFF
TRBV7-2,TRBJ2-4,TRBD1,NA,TGTGCCAGCAGCTCAGGGACAGGGGCGAGCAAAAACATTCAGTACTTC,CASSSGTGASKNIQYF
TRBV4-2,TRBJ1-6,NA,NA,TGTGCCAGCAGCCAAGTGGGCGGGGGGGGTTCCCGTCGGTCCCTCCACTTT,CASSQVGGGGSRRSLHF
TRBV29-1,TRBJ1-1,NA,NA,TGCAGCGTTGAGTCGGGGGAATGGGCTGAAGCTTTCTTT,CSVESGEWAEAFF
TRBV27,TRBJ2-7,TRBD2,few,TGTGCCAGCAGTTTGACTAGCGGGGGAAGCTACGAGCAGTACTTC,CASSLTSGGSYEQYF